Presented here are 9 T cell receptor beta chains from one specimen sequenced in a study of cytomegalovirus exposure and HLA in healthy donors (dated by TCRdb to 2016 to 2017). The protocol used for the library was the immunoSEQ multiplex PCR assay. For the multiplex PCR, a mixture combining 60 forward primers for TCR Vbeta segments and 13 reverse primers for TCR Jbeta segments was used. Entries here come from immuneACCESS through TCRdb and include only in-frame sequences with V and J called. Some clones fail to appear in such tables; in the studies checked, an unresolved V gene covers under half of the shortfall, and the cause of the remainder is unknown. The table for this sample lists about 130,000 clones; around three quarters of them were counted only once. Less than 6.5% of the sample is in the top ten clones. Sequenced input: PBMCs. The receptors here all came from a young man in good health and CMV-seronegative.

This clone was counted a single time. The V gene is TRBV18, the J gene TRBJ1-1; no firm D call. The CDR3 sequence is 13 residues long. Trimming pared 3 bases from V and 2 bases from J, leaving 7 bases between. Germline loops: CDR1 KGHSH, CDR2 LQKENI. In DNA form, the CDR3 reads TGTGCCAGCTCACCGGAGGCAAACACTGAAGCTTTCTTT. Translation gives CASSPEANTEAFF.

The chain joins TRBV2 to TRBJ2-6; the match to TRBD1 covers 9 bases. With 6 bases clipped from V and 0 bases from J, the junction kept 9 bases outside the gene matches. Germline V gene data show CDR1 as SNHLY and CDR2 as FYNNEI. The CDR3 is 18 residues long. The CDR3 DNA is TGTGCCAGCAGAGCCCCGGGACAGGGAAGCTCTGGGGCCAACGTCCTGACTTTC. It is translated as CASRAPGQGSSGANVLTF.

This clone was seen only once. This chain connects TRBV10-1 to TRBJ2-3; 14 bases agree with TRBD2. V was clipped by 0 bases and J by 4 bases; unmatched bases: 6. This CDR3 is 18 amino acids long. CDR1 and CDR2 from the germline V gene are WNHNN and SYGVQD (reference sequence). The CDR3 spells CASSESRTSGRWADTQYF. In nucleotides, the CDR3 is TGCGCCAGCAGTGAGTCGCGGACTAGCGGGAGGTGGGCAGATACGCAGTATTTT.

CDR3 loop: CASSPGTGGREQYF. CDR3 nucleotide sequence: TGTGCCAGCAGCCCCGGGACAGGGGGACGCGAGCAGTACTTC. The rearrangement uses TRBV7-2 and TRBJ2-7; TRBD1 agrees at 11 bases. The CDR3 sequence is 14 residues long. In germline, CDR1 is SGHTA, CDR2 FQGNSA. Trimming cost V 5 bases and J 6 bases; bases outside gene matches: 6.

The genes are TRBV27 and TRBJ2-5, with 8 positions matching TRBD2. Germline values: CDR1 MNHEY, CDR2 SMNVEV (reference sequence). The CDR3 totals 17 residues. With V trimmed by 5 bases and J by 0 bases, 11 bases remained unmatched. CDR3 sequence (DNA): TGTGCCAGCAGTCGTCGGGGTCTAGCGGGCTACCAAGAGACCCAGTACTTC. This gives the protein CASSRRGLAGYQETQYF.

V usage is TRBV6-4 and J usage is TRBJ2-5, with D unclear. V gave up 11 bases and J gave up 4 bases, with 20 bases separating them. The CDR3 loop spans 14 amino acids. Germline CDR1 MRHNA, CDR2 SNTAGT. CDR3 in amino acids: CAFPQGGPGETQYF. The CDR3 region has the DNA TGTGCCTTCCCCCAAGGCGGCCCGGGAGAGACCCAGTACTTC.

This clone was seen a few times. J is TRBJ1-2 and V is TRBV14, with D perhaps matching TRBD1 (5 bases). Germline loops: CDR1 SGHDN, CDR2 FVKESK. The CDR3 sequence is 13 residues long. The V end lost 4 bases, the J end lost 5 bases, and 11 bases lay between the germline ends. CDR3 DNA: TGTGCCAGCAGCCCAAAGACAGTTTATGGCTACACCTTC. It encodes CASSPKTVYGYTF.

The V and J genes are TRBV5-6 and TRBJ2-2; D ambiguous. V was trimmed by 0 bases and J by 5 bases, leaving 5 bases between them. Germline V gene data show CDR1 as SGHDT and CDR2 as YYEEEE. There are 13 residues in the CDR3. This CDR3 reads CASSLGSTGELFF. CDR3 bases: TGTGCCAGCAGCTTGGGTAGTACCGGGGAGCTGTTTTTT.

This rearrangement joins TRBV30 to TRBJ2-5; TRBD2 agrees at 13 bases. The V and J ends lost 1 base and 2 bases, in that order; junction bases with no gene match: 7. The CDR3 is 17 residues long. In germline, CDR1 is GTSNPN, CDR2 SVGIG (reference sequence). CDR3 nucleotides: TGTGCCTGGAGTGCCCGCCGACTAGCGGGGGGACAAGAGACCCAGTACTTC. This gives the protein CAWSARRLAGGQETQYF.